The rows below give T cell receptor beta chains drawn from one sample of a study of blood T cell repertoires in COVID-19. Some clones are missing from TCRdb's copy, which holds only in-frame ones; the method was immunoSEQ multiplex PCR. This repertoire shows approximately 130,000 clones, around three quarters found once; its top ten account for 11%. The specimen sequenced was peripheral blood. These receptors came from a human donor in a cohort sampled during active COVID-19. Both conserved end residues are part of each CDR3. The D gene is left open where the match is weak. Only some rows state a clone size, as once, few, many or a class for expanded clones.

d_call: NA; clone_size: NA; v_call: TRBV3-1/TRBV3-2; j_call: TRBJ1-1; cdr3_aa: CASSQYGASSNTEAFF; cdr3_nt: TGTGCCAGCAGCCAATACGGAGCAAGCTCGAACACTGAAGCTTTCTTT
d_call: NA; clone_size: NA; v_call: TRBV11-2; j_call: TRBJ2-3; cdr3_aa: CASSLEWGDGGTDTQYF; cdr3_nt: TGTGCCAGCAGCTTAGAGTGGGGGGACGGGGGCACAGATACGCAGTATTTT
d_call: NA; clone_size: few; v_call: TRBV3-1/TRBV3-2; j_call: TRBJ1-1; cdr3_aa: CASSQDPRPDSPRWAFF; cdr3_nt: TGTGCCAGCAGCCAAGACCCCCGCCCGGACTCCCCCAGGTGGGCTTTCTTT
d_call: TRBD2; clone_size: many; v_call: TRBV15; j_call: TRBJ2-5; cdr3_aa: CATSSLRGGETQYF; cdr3_nt: TGTGCCACCAGCAGTCTGCGGGGGGGGGAGACCCAGTACTTC
d_call: TRBD2; clone_size: NA; v_call: TRBV28; j_call: TRBJ2-3; cdr3_aa: CASSSLSRLAGDGTDTQYF; cdr3_nt: TGTGCCAGCAGTTCACTCTCTCGTCTAGCGGGGGATGGAACAGATACGCAGTATTTT
d_call: NA; clone_size: NA; v_call: TRBV19; j_call: TRBJ2-7; cdr3_aa: CASSWKQGSYEQYF; cdr3_nt: TGTGCCAGTAGTTGGAAACAGGGATCCTACGAGCAGTACTTC
d_call: TRBD2; clone_size: NA; v_call: TRBV10-1; j_call: TRBJ2-3; cdr3_aa: CASSESSGASGRDTQYF; cdr3_nt: TGCGCCAGCAGTGAGTCCTCTGGGGCTAGCGGGAGGGATACGCAGTATTTT
d_call: TRBD1; clone_size: once; v_call: TRBV6-5; j_call: TRBJ1-5; cdr3_aa: CASSPGQGYQPQHF; cdr3_nt: TGTGCCAGCAGTCCAGGACAGGGGTATCAGCCCCAGCATTTT
d_call: NA; clone_size: NA; v_call: TRBV11-2; j_call: TRBJ2-7; cdr3_aa: CASTIGGTSYEQYF; cdr3_nt: TGTGCCAGCACCATCGGCGGAACCTCCTACGAGCAGTACTTC
d_call: NA; clone_size: NA; v_call: TRBV7-9; j_call: TRBJ2-7; cdr3_aa: CASSIPGKGLRDDEQYF; cdr3_nt: TGTGCCAGCAGCATCCCCGGAAAGGGCCTCCGGGATGACGAGCAGTACTTC
d_call: TRBD1; clone_size: NA; v_call: TRBV18; j_call: TRBJ2-7; cdr3_aa: CASSVQGATYEQYF; cdr3_nt: TGTGCCAGCTCAGTACAGGGGGCTACCTACGAGCAGTACTTC
d_call: NA; clone_size: NA; v_call: TRBV2; j_call: TRBJ1-5; cdr3_aa: CASSATRNQPQHF; cdr3_nt: TGTGCCAGCAGTGCGACACGAAATCAGCCCCAGCATTTT
d_call: TRBD1; clone_size: NA; v_call: TRBV7-8; j_call: TRBJ1-4; cdr3_aa: CASSLYFGQEAFGELFF; cdr3_nt: TGTGCCAGCAGCTTATATTTCGGACAGGAGGCCTTTGGGGAACTGTTTTTT
d_call: TRBD1; clone_size: NA; v_call: TRBV5-4; j_call: TRBJ2-7; cdr3_aa: CASSKPGQGSYEQYF; cdr3_nt: TGTGCCAGCAGCAAACCGGGACAGGGCTCCTACGAGCAGTACTTC
d_call: TRBD1; clone_size: NA; v_call: TRBV4-1; j_call: TRBJ1-5; cdr3_aa: CASSRDRDSNQPQHF; cdr3_nt: TGCGCCAGCAGTCGGGACAGGGATAGCAATCAGCCCCAGCATTTT
d_call: NA; clone_size: NA; v_call: TRBV12-3/TRBV12-4; j_call: TRBJ1-2; cdr3_aa: CASRPRQNYGYTF; cdr3_nt: TGTGCCAGCAGACCCAGACAAAACTATGGCTACACCTTC
d_call: NA; clone_size: few; v_call: TRBV18; j_call: TRBJ1-3; cdr3_aa: CASSQGSSSGNTIYF; cdr3_nt: TGTGCCAGCTCACAGGGGTCAAGCTCTGGAAACACCATATATTTT
d_call: TRBD1; clone_size: few; v_call: TRBV27; j_call: TRBJ1-2; cdr3_aa: CASQTGATGYTF; cdr3_nt: TGTGCCAGTCAGACAGGGGCGACTGGCTACACCTTC
d_call: NA; clone_size: NA; v_call: TRBV7-9; j_call: TRBJ1-2; cdr3_aa: CASSPGQPGEGYTF; cdr3_nt: TGTGCCAGCAGCCCCGGACAGCCCGGGGAAGGCTACACCTTC
d_call: TRBD1; clone_size: NA; v_call: TRBV6-5; j_call: TRBJ2-5; cdr3_aa: CASKGGLRTGETQYF; cdr3_nt: TGTGCCAGCAAAGGGGGCCTGAGGACGGGTGAGACCCAGTACTTC
d_call: NA; clone_size: NA; v_call: TRBV27; j_call: TRBJ2-2; cdr3_aa: CASLGAERLANTGELFF; cdr3_nt: TGTGCCAGCCTGGGAGCAGAGAGACTTGCGAACACCGGGGAGCTGTTTTTT
d_call: TRBD1; clone_size: NA; v_call: TRBV6-5; j_call: TRBJ1-1; cdr3_aa: CASGRHRGNTEAFF; cdr3_nt: TGTGCCAGCGGAAGACACAGGGGGAACACTGAAGCTTTCTTT
d_call: TRBD1; clone_size: NA; v_call: TRBV10-1; j_call: TRBJ2-7; cdr3_aa: CASSDPRGMGEQYF; cdr3_nt: TGCGCCAGCAGTGACCCCAGGGGGATGGGGGAGCAGTACTTC
d_call: TRBD1; clone_size: few; v_call: TRBV27; j_call: TRBJ1-1; cdr3_aa: CASSRMDRANTEAFF; cdr3_nt: TGTGCCAGCAGTCGGATGGACAGGGCAAACACTGAAGCTTTCTTT
d_call: NA; clone_size: NA; v_call: TRBV19; j_call: TRBJ2-7; cdr3_aa: CASSPGTTYEQYF; cdr3_nt: TGTGCCAGTAGTCCGGGGACAACCTACGAGCAGTACTTC
d_call: TRBD1; clone_size: NA; v_call: TRBV5-1; j_call: TRBJ1-1; cdr3_aa: CASSLTGTVGEAFF; cdr3_nt: TGCGCCAGCAGCCTTACCGGGACAGTGGGTGAAGCTTTCTTT
d_call: NA; clone_size: NA; v_call: TRBV18; j_call: TRBJ1-4; cdr3_aa: CASSPPGLQEKLFF; cdr3_nt: TGTGCCAGCTCACCACCGGGACTTCAGGAAAAACTGTTTTTT
d_call: TRBD1; clone_size: NA; v_call: TRBV5-4; j_call: TRBJ1-4; cdr3_aa: CASSGGQGVVADEKLFF; cdr3_nt: TGTGCCAGCTCAGGGGGACAGGGGGTCGTAGCCGATGAAAAACTGTTTTTT
d_call: NA; clone_size: NA; v_call: TRBV18; j_call: TRBJ1-1; cdr3_aa: CASSGQSSNTEAFF; cdr3_nt: TGTGCCAGCTCAGGGCAGAGCTCTAACACTGAAGCTTTCTTT
d_call: NA; clone_size: few; v_call: TRBV6-6; j_call: TRBJ1-2; cdr3_aa: CASSYSKTQEGGYTF; cdr3_nt: TGTGCCAGCAGTTACTCGAAAACCCAGGAGGGTGGCTACACCTTC
d_call: NA; clone_size: NA; v_call: TRBV5-1; j_call: TRBJ1-1; cdr3_aa: CASSWTGLGMNTEAFF; cdr3_nt: TGCGCCAGCAGCTGGACTGGGCTGGGCATGAACACTGAAGCTTTCTTT
d_call: NA; clone_size: NA; v_call: TRBV9; j_call: TRBJ1-6; cdr3_aa: CASSVGGPSTYNSPLHF; cdr3_nt: TGTGCCAGCAGCGTAGGAGGCCCCTCCACTTATAATTCACCCCTCCACTTT
d_call: TRBD1; clone_size: few; v_call: TRBV2; j_call: TRBJ2-7; cdr3_aa: CASSRTGEYEQYF; cdr3_nt: TGTGCCAGCAGTAGGACAGGGGAGTACGAGCAGTACTTC
d_call: TRBD1; clone_size: NA; v_call: TRBV7-9; j_call: TRBJ2-7; cdr3_aa: CASSRDRPFEQYF; cdr3_nt: TGTGCCAGCAGCCGGGACAGGCCCTTCGAGCAGTACTTC
d_call: NA; clone_size: NA; v_call: TRBV27; j_call: TRBJ1-1; cdr3_aa: CASSWSRDTEAFF; cdr3_nt: TGTGCCAGCAGTTGGTCGAGGGACACTGAAGCTTTCTTT
d_call: NA; clone_size: NA; v_call: TRBV5-1; j_call: TRBJ1-1; cdr3_aa: CASSFTGRAEAFF; cdr3_nt: TGCGCCAGCAGCTTCACAGGGAGGGCTGAAGCTTTCTTT
d_call: TRBD1; clone_size: NA; v_call: TRBV28; j_call: TRBJ1-2; cdr3_aa: CASSPQTGEGFYGYTF; cdr3_nt: TGTGCCAGCAGTCCCCAGACAGGGGAGGGCTTCTATGGCTACACCTTC
d_call: NA; clone_size: NA; v_call: TRBV9; j_call: TRBJ1-2; cdr3_aa: CASSVESAGVFYTF; cdr3_nt: TGTGCCAGCAGCGTAGAATCGGCCGGAGTCTTCTACACCTTC
d_call: TRBD1; clone_size: NA; v_call: TRBV6-5; j_call: TRBJ1-1; cdr3_aa: CAAARGLWTEAFF; cdr3_nt: TGTGCTGCGGCCAGGGGGCTATGGACTGAAGCTTTCTTT
d_call: TRBD1; clone_size: NA; v_call: TRBV27; j_call: TRBJ2-2; cdr3_aa: CASSSSTGGNTGELFF; cdr3_nt: TGTGCCAGCAGTTCCTCGACAGGGGGGAACACCGGGGAGCTGTTTTTT